This T cell receptor (beta chain) was documented in a study of blood T cell repertoires in COVID-19. Overall study: Material from acute and convalescent COVID-19 was sourced from the United States, Italy and Spain. PBMCs, B-cell-depleted T cells, or T cells provided the cDNA or gDNA that made up the material.

As originally analysed: From reference gene primer amplification, estimates of nucleated cell counts were derived. TCRdb's table, derived via immunoSEQ multiplex PCR, lists solely in-frame clones and lacks some. V, J and clone size were drawn from that table, and D and trimming were deduced from the DNA. The table shows approximately 66,000 clones, with over 75% occurring only once. The CDR3 has 16 amino acids. Germline-derived CDR1 and CDR2 are SEHNR and FQNEAQ (reference sequence). V lost 5 bases and J 8 bases, leaving 22 bases between the germline ends. The chain links TRBV7-9 to TRBJ2-1; weak D call: TRBD1 (7 bases). The sequenced sample was peripheral blood. This receptor was identified in a man aged 55 to 70 with acute or convalescent COVID-19. The CDR3 is CASSQIEQGRPHEQFF. The CDR3 bases are TGTGCCAGCAGCCAGATAGAACAGGGGAGGCCCCATGAGCAGTTCTTC.